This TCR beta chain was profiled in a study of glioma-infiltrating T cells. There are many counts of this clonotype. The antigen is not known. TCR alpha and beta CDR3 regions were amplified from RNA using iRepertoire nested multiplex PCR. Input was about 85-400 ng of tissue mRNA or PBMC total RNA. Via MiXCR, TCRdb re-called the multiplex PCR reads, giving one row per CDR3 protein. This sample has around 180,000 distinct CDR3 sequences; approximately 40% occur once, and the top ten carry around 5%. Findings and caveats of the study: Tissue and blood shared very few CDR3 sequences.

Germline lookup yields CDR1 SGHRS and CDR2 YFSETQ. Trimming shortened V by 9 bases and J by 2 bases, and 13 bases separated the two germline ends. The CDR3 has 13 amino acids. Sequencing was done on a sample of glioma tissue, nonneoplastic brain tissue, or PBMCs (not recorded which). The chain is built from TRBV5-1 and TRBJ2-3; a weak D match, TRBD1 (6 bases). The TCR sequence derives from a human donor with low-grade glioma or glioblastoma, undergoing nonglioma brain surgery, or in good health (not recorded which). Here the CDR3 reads CATRDTFTDTQYF. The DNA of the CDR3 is TGCGCCACCCGGGACACCTTCACAGATACGCAGTATTTT.